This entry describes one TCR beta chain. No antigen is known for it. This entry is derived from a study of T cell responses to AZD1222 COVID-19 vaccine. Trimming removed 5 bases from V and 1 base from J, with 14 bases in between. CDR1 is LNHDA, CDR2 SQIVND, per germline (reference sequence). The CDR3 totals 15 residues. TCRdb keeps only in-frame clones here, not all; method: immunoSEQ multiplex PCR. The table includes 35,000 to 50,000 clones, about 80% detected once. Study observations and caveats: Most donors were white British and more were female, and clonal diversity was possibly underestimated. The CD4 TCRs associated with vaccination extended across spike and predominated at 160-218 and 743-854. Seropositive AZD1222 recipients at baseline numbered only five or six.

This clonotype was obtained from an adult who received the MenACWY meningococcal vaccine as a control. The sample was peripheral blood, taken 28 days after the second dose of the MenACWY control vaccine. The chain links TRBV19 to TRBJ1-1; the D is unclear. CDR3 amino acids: CASSSMGVWNTEAFF. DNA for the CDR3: TGTGCCAGTAGTTCGATGGGAGTTTGGAACACTGAAGCTTTCTTT.